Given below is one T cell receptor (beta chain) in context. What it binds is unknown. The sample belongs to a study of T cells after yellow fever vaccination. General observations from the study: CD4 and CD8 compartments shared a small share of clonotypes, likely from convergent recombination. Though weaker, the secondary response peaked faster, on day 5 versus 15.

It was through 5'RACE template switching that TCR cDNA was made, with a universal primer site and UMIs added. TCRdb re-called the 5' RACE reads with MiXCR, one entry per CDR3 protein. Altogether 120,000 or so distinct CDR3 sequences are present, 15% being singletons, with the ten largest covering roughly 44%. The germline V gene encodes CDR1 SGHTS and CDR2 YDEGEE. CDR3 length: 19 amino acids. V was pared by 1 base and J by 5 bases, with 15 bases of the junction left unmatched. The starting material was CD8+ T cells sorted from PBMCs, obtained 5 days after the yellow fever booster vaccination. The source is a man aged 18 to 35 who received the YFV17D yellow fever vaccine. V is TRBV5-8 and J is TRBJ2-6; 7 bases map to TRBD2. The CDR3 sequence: CASSLKNGGRTPWANVLTF. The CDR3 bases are TGTGCCAGCAGCTTGAAGAACGGGGGGAGGACCCCCTGGGCCAACGTCCTGACTTTC.